The 30 T cell receptor beta chains below were found in one sample sequenced in a study of cytomegalovirus exposure and HLA in healthy donors. PCR was performed using 60 Vbeta and 13 Jbeta primers. Generated by immunoSEQ multiplex PCR, the TCRdb table keeps only in-frame clones and is missing some. Here the sample spans under 200,000 clones, about 65% being singletons. Sequencing used PBMCs. Source of these receptors: a girl between 10 and 17 years old in good health and CMV-seronegative.

V is TRBV4-2 and J is TRBJ1-3; 10 positions match TRBD1. V lost 8 bases and J lost 8; bases outside the gene matches: 9. The CDR3 has 14 amino acids. Germline loops: CDR1 LGHNA, CDR2 YNFKEQ. For the CDR3, the DNA is TGTGCCAGCGGACGGGGACAGGGGAGGGACACCATATATTTT. This encodes CASGRGQGRDTIYF.

The rearrangement uses TRBV4-2 and TRBJ2-3; 9 nucleotides match TRBD1. Germline trimming cut 1 base from V and 2 bases from J; bases unmatched to any gene: 10. The germline V gene has CDR1 LGHNA and CDR2 YNFKEQ. The CDR3 runs to 18 residues. The DNA of the CDR3 is TGTGCCAGCAGCCAAGGTAACACAGGGGGCCCTACCACAGATACGCAGTATTTT. It specifies CASSQGNTGGPTTDTQYF.

V usage is TRBV6-5 and J usage is TRBJ1-1; 7 bases map to TRBD1. The J segment lost 5 bases and the V segment lost 6 bases, leaving 12 bases of the junction unmatched. In germline, CDR1 is MNHEY, CDR2 SVGAGI. The CDR3 runs to 15 residues. This CDR3 reads CASSHTGVGETEAFF. Here the CDR3 DNA reads TGTGCCAGCAGCCATACAGGGGTGGGGGAAACTGAAGCTTTCTTT.

This chain joins TRBV4-2 and TRBJ2-1; 8 bases line up with TRBD2. The CDR3 consists of 16 residues. Unmatched junction bases numbered 5, after V lost 0 bases and J lost 4 bases. The germline V gene has CDR1 LGHNA and CDR2 YNFKEQ. The CDR3 region is CASSQDGGGKYNEQFF. CDR3 DNA sequence: TGTGCCAGCAGCCAAGACGGCGGGGGGAAGTACAATGAGCAGTTCTTC.

The rearrangement uses TRBV6-1 and TRBJ1-1; D is uncertain. The CDR3 contains 14 residues. CDR1 is MNHNS, CDR2 SASEGT, per germline. Trimming stripped 1 base from V and 5 bases from J, with 11 bases between. The CDR3 region is CASSEDVGWTEAFF. The DNA for the CDR3 is TGTGCCAGCAGTGAAGATGTGGGCTGGACTGAAGCTTTCTTT.

The chain uses TRBV28 and TRBJ1-5, with D tentatively TRBD1 (5 bases). V lost 10 bases to trimming and J lost 14 bases, with 24 bases between them. The CDR3 runs 13 residues. CDR1 is MDHEN and CDR2 is SYDVKM in the germline V gene. The CDR3 bases are TGTGCCACGGGGGGGGAGGTTATCCCGGCGAAGCATTTT. It codes for CATGGEVIPAKHF.

The rearrangement joins TRBV10-3 to TRBJ2-7; TRBD1 matches 9 bases. V was pared by 4 bases and J by 6 bases, with 13 bases of the junction left unmatched. The V gene's germline CDR1 is ENHRY and CDR2 SYGVKD. The CDR3 contains 16 residues. The CDR3 coding sequence is TGTGCCATCAGTGGTAACCGGGACAGGGTGTCCCGCGAGCAGTACTTC. Translating gives CAISGNRDRVSREQYF.

The V gene is TRBV7-6, the J gene TRBJ2-1; the D gene is possibly TRBD1 (5 bases). Germline CDR1 is SGHVS and CDR2 is FNYEAQ. V gave up 2 bases and J gave up 2 bases, with 7 bases separating them. This CDR3 contains 14 residues. The CDR3 region has the DNA TGTGCCAGCAGCTTAAGGGGTACCTACAATGAGCAGTTCTTC. Translated, it gives CASSLRGTYNEQFF.

Only a few counts were recorded for this clone. The gene calls are TRBV5-5 and TRBJ1-2; weak D call: TRBD1 (5 bases). CDR1 and CDR2 from the germline V gene are SGHKS and YYEKEE (reference sequence). The CDR3 runs 16 residues. The V and J ends lost 0 bases and 3 bases respectively, with 15 bases between them. CDR3 sequence reads: CASSLVGQGYDYGYTF. In DNA, the CDR3 is TGTGCCAGCAGCTTGGTTGGGCAGGGTTACGACTATGGCTACACCTTC. Supplemented by reference TRBV5-5 and TRBJ1-2, the full variable domain reads DAGVTQSPTHLIKTRGQQVTLRCSPISGHKSVSWYQQVLGQGPQFIFQYYEKEERGRGNFPDRFSARQFPNYSSELNVNALLLGDSALYLCASSLVGQGYDYGYTFGSGTRLTVV.

In this sample, this clone turned up once. This chain links TRBV28 with TRBJ2-7; D not resolved. This CDR3 has 12 residues. V shed 7 bases and J shed 2 bases, with 9 bases lying between them. The germline V gene has CDR1 MDHEN and CDR2 SYDVKM. DNA for the CDR3: TGTGCCAGCAATTCAGGAACCTACGAGCAGTACTTC. Residues: CASNSGTYEQYF. The entire variable domain, with the rest obtained from reference TRBV28 and TRBJ2-7, is as follows: DVKVTQSSRYLVKRTGEKVFLECVQDMDHENMFWYRQDPGLGLRLIYFSYDVKMKEKGDIPEGYSVSREKKERFSLILESASTNQTSMYLCASNSGTYEQYFGPGTRLTVT.

The chain couples TRBV5-1 to TRBJ2-4; TRBD1 matches 7 bases. CDR1 is SGHRS and CDR2 is YFSETQ in the germline V gene. This CDR3 spans 17 amino acids. V dropped 2 bases and J dropped 4; count of bases not matched to a gene: 12. The CDR3 DNA follows: TGCGCCAGCAGCTTTACACCCGGGACAGCAATAAAAAACATTCAGTACTTC. Translating it yields CASSFTPGTAIKNIQYF.

This clone is classed as medium-sized (0.01 to 0.1%). This sequence joins TRBV6-4 and TRBJ2-1; 11 nucleotides align to TRBD1. CDR3 length: 14 amino acids. The V gene's germline CDR1 is MRHNA and CDR2 SNTAGT. J was trimmed by 6 bases and V by 2 bases; bases with no gene match: 0. The CDR3 DNA reads TGTGCCAGCAGTGACGGGACAGGGGGCAATGAGCAGTTCTTC. It codes for CASSDGTGGNEQFF.

The rearrangement uses TRBV5-1 and TRBJ1-1; possible D gene TRBD1, 5 bases. V lost 3 bases and J lost 5, with 11 bases in between. Germline V gives CDR1 SGHRS, CDR2 YFSETQ. CDR3 length equals 13 residues. The CDR3 loop is CASSWGGATEAFF. The CDR3 DNA follows: TGCGCCAGCAGCTGGGGAGGGGCTACTGAAGCTTTCTTT. Full variable domain (rest looked up from reference TRBV5-1 and TRBJ1-1): KAGVTQTPRYLIKTRGQQVTLSCSPISGHRSVSWYQQTPGQGLQFLFEYFSETQRNKGNFPGRFSGRQFSNSRSEMNVSTLELGDSALYLCASSWGGATEAFFGQGTRLTVV.

The V call is TRBV5-1, the J call TRBJ1-5; weak D call: TRBD1 (6 bases). The germline CDR1 and CDR2 sequences are SGHRS and YFSETQ. This CDR3 contains 13 residues. Trimming stripped 2 bases from V and 4 bases from J, with 7 bases between. The DNA of the CDR3 is TGCGCCAGCAGCTTTGGACAGAATCAGCCCCAGCATTTT. Protein sequence: CASSFGQNQPQHF.

This clone was detected a few times. This CDR3 reads CASSIRLDWMYEQYF. The CDR3 DNA is TGTGCCAGCAGCATTCGTCTGGACTGGATGTACGAGCAGTACTTC. The chain carries TRBV11-2 and TRBJ2-7; possibly TRBD2 for D (5 bases). Between the trimmed V and J ends, which lost 5 bases and 4 bases, there was a span of 18 bases. The CDR3 contains 15 residues. Germline lookup yields CDR1 SGHAT and CDR2 FQNNGV.

The table lists this clone with a few counts. The chain employs TRBV20-1 and TRBJ2-3, with D unresolved. CDR3 size: 11 residues. Trimming removed 4 bases at V and 0 bases at J, with 2 bases between. Germline assignment: CDR1 DFQATT and CDR2 SNEGSKA (reference sequence). The CDR3 DNA follows: TGCAGTGCTACTAGCACAGATACGCAGTATTTT. It is translated as CSATSTDTQYF.

The chain combines TRBV12-5 with TRBJ1-1, with 7 bases fitting TRBD1. The junction had 9 bases not matched to a gene; V was cut back by 1 base and J by 4 bases. Per the germline V gene, CDR1 is LGHNT and CDR2 is FRNRAP. The CDR3 length is 16 residues. The CDR3 here is CASGLGARTGGTEAFF. The CDR3 DNA reads as TGTGCTAGTGGTTTGGGTGCTCGGACAGGCGGCACTGAAGCTTTCTTT.

In DNA form, the CDR3 reads TGTGCCAGCAGCGTAGCTCTGGACAGCAATATCGGAAACACCATATATTTT. Amino acid sequence: CASSVALDSNIGNTIYF. V and J are TRBV9 and TRBJ1-3; perhaps TRBD1 as D (6 bases). The ends were cut back, 0 bases at V and 4 bases at J, with 17 bases in the middle. Germline assignment: CDR1 SGDLS and CDR2 YYNGEE. The CDR3 contains 17 residues.

The chain couples TRBV4-1 to TRBJ2-5; possible D gene TRBD2, 6 bases. The germline CDR1 and CDR2 sequences are MGHRA and YSYEKL. V gave up 0 bases and J gave up 5 bases, with 13 bases separating them. The CDR3 totals 15 residues. CDR3 DNA sequence: TGCGCCAGCAGCCAAGAGAGTGGCCTAGCGGAGACCCAGTACTTC. Translating gives CASSQESGLAETQYF.

This clone was detected a few times. This chain connects TRBV4-1 to TRBJ1-1; D gene unclear. Trimming removed 1 base from V and 6 bases from J, with 9 bases in between. CDR3 length: 13 amino acids. Per the germline V gene, CDR1 is MGHRA and CDR2 is YSYEKL. Written as DNA, the CDR3 is TGCGCCAGCAGCCAAGGTGAGGACTCTGAAGCTTTCTTT. Residues: CASSQGEDSEAFF.

CDR3 coding DNA: TGTGCCAGCAGCTCGACAGGGATTGCCTACGAGCAGTACTTC. It is translated as CASSSTGIAYEQYF. J is TRBJ2-7 and V is TRBV9; the match to TRBD1 covers 7 bases. Germline V gene data show CDR1 as SGDLS and CDR2 as YYNGEE. Trimming cost V 4 bases and J 2 bases; bases outside gene matches: 6. The CDR3 totals 14 residues. The full variable domain, with the rest looked up from reference TRBV9 and TRBJ2-7, is DSGVTQTPKHLITATGQRVTLRCSPRSGDLSVYWYQQSLDQGLQFLIQYYNGEERAKGNILERFSAQQFPDLHSELNLSSLELGDSALYFCASSSTGIAYEQYFGPGTRLTVT.

This chain uses TRBV6-1 with TRBJ1-5, with 10 positions matching TRBD1. Germline V gene data show CDR1 as MNHNS and CDR2 as SASEGT. V lost 4 bases and J lost 3; bases outside the gene matches: 3. The CDR3 totals 15 residues. The CDR3 nucleotides are TGTGCCAGCAGTGGGACAGGGGGAAACAATCAGCCCCAGCATTTT. This translates into CASSGTGGNNQPQHF.

The rearrangement uses TRBV6-5 and TRBJ2-3; 10 positions agree with TRBD2. From germline, CDR1 is MNHEY and CDR2 SVGAGI. The V segment lost 5 bases and the J segment 4 bases; nucleotides outside the gene matches: 6. This CDR3 contains 15 residues. As DNA, the CDR3 is TGTGCCAGCAGTCCAAGCGGGGGGGCGGCAGATACGCAGTATTTT. Protein sequence: CASSPSGGAADTQYF.

This sequence joins TRBV10-1 and TRBJ2-7; a possible D gene is TRBD1 (6 bases). Trimming shortened V by 0 bases and J by 0 bases, and 9 bases separated the two germline ends. This CDR3 is 15 amino acids long. The germline V gene has CDR1 WNHNN and CDR2 SYGVQD (reference sequence). The CDR3 nucleotides are TGCGCCAGCAGTGAGTCACCGGACAGCTCCTACGAGCAGTACTTC. It yields the protein CASSESPDSSYEQYF.

The chain carries TRBV27 and TRBJ2-3, with D maybe TRBD2 (7 bases). CDR3 length: 15 amino acids. Germline loops: CDR1 MNHEY, CDR2 SMNVEV (reference sequence). V dropped 4 bases and J dropped 1 base, with 12 bases sitting between them. CDR3 nucleotide sequence: TGTGCCAGCAGTTCGGGGGGCCGAGGCACAGATACGCAGTATTTT. Encoded protein: CASSSGGRGTDTQYF.

This clone was seen a single time. The chain joins TRBV13 to TRBJ2-1; D uncertain. Germline loops: CDR1 PRHDT, CDR2 FYEKMQ (reference sequence). V was clipped by 5 bases and J by 5 bases, with 7 bases between them. The CDR3 totals 12 residues. CDR3 sequence: CASSTENNEQFF. The DNA for the CDR3 is TGTGCCAGCAGCACAGAAAACAATGAGCAGTTCTTC.

The chain recombines TRBV7-9 with TRBJ1-1, with D uncertain. V lost 3 bases to trimming and J lost 8 bases, with 10 bases between them. The V gene's germline CDR1 is SEHNR and CDR2 FQNEAQ (reference sequence). The CDR3 loop spans 12 amino acids. This CDR3 reads CASSFGEVEAFF. The DNA of the CDR3 is TGTGCCAGCAGCTTTGGGGAGGTAGAAGCTTTCTTT.

The rearrangement joins TRBV19 to TRBJ2-2, with D perhaps matching TRBD1 (5 bases). The germline CDR1 and CDR2 sequences are LNHDA and SQIVND (reference sequence). The V and J ends lost 6 bases and 7 bases respectively, with 24 bases between them. The CDR3 length is 17 residues. The CDR3 reads CASSPVGQIIARGELFF. CDR3 sequence (DNA): TGTGCCAGTAGCCCGGTGGGGCAGATTATCGCCCGCGGGGAGCTGTTTTTT.

The V call is TRBV18, the J call TRBJ2-1; D remains unclear. This CDR3 comprises 13 residues. V lost 1 base, J lost 5 bases, and 6 bases lay in between. Germline V gives CDR1 KGHSH, CDR2 LQKENI. CDR3 sequence reads: CASSPQRNNEQFF. The CDR3 DNA reads TGTGCCAGCTCACCACAGCGAAACAATGAGCAGTTCTTC.

The chain links TRBV29-1 to TRBJ1-1, with D possibly matching TRBD1 (5 bases). Germline loops: CDR1 SQVTM, CDR2 ANQGSEA. The V end was cut by 4 bases, the J end by 0 bases, with 15 bases between. This CDR3 has 15 amino acids. CDR3 loop: CSVVGLGGMNTEAFF. The CDR3 DNA is TGCAGCGTTGTGGGATTGGGGGGTATGAACACTGAAGCTTTCTTT.